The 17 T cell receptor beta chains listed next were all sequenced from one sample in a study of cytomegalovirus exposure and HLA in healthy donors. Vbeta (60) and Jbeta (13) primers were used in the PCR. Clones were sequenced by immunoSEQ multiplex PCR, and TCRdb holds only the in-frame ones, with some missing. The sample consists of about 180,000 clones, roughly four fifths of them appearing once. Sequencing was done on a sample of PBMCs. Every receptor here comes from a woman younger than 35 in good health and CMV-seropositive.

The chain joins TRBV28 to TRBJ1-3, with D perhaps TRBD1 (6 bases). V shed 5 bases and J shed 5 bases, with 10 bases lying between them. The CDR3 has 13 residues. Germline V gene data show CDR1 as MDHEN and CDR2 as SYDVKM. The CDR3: CASSGGARNTIYF. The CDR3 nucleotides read TGTGCCAGCAGTGGGGGGGCAAGAAACACCATATATTTT. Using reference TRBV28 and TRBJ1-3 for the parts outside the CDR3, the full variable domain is DVKVTQSSRYLVKRTGEKVFLECVQDMDHENMFWYRQDPGLGLRLIYFSYDVKMKEKGDIPEGYSVSREKKERFSLILESASTNQTSMYLCASSGGARNTIYFGEGSWLTVV.

This CDR3 reads CASSDGGTDTQYF. DNA for the CDR3: TGTGCCAGCAGTGACGGAGGCACAGATACGCAGTATTTT. The gene calls are TRBV6-1 and TRBJ2-3; no reliable D call. This CDR3 contains 13 residues. V lost 3 bases and J 1 base, leaving 5 bases between the germline ends. The germline CDR1 and CDR2 sequences are MNHNS and SASEGT.

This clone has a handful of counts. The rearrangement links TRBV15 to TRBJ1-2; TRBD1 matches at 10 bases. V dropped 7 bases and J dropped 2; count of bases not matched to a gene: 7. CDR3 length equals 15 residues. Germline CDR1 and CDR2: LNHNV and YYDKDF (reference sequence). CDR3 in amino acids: CATTDPGQGNYGYTF. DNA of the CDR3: TGTGCCACCACTGACCCGGGACAGGGGAACTATGGCTACACCTTC.

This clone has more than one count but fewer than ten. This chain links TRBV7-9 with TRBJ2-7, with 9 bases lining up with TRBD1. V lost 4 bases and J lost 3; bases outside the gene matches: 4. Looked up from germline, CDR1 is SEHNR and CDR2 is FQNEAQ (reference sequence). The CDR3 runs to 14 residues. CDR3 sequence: CASSWGQGNYEQYF. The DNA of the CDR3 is TGTGCCAGCAGCTGGGGACAGGGAAACTACGAGCAGTACTTC.

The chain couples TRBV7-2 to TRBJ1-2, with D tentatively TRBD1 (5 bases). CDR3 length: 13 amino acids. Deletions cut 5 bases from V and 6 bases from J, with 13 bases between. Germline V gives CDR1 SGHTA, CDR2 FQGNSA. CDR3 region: CASSRSDKDGYTF. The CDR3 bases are TGTGCCAGCAGCAGATCGGACAAGGATGGCTACACCTTC.

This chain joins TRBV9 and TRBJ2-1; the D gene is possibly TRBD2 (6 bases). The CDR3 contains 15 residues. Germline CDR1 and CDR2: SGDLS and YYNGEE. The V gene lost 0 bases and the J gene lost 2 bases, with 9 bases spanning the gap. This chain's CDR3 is CASSVVGGAYNEQFF. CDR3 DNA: TGTGCCAGCAGCGTAGTTGGAGGGGCCTACAATGAGCAGTTCTTC.

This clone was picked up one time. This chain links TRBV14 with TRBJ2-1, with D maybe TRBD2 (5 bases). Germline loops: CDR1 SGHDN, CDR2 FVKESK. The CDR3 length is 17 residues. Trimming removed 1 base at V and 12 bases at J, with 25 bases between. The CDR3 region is CASSQVEASYMSSAQFF. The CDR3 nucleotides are TGTGCCAGCAGCCAAGTGGAGGCTAGCTATATGTCGTCGGCGCAGTTCTTC.

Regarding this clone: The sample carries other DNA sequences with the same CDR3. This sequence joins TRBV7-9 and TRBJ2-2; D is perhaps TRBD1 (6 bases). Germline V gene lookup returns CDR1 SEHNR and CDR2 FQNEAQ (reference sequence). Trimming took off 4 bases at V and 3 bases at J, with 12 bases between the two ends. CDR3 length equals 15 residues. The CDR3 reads CASSSGESDTGELFF. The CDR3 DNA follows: TGTGCCAGCAGCTCAGGGGAGTCGGACACCGGGGAGCTGTTTTTT.

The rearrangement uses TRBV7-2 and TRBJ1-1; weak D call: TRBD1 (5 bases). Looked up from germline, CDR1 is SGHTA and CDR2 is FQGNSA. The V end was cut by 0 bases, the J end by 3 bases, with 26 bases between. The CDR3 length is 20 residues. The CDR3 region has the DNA TGTGCCAGCAGCTTAGCAGCGGGACGGAGGACGAGGGAGGCCTACACTGAAGCTTTCTTT. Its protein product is CASSLAAGRRTREAYTEAFF.

The CDR3 nucleotides are TGTGCCAGCAGTGAGCTCTCCCGGACTAGCGGAGATACGCAGTATTTT. It encodes CASSELSRTSGDTQYF. The rearrangement links TRBV6-1 to TRBJ2-3; 10 nucleotides align to TRBD2. With 3 bases clipped from V and 5 bases from J, the junction kept 8 bases outside the gene matches. This CDR3 has 16 amino acids. Germline CDR1 reads MNHNS; CDR2 reads SASEGT.

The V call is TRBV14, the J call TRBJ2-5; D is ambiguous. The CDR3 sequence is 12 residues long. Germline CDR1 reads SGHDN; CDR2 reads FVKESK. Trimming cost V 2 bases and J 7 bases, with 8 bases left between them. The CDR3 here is CASSQFVWTQYF. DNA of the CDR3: TGTGCCAGCAGCCAATTCGTCTGGACCCAGTACTTC.

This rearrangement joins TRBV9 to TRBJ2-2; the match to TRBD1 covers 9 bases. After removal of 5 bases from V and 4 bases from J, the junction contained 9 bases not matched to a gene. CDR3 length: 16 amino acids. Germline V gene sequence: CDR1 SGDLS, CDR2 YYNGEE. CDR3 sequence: CASSRDGTGSTGELFF. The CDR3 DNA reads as TGTGCCAGCAGTAGAGATGGGACAGGGAGCACCGGGGAGCTGTTTTTT.

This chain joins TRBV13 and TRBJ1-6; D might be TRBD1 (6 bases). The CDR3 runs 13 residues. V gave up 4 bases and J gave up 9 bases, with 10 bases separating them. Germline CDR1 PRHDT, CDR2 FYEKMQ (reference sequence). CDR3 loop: CASSSTGSSPLHF. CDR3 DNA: TGTGCCAGCAGCTCTACAGGGAGTTCACCCCTCCACTTT. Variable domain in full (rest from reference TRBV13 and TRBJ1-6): AAGVIQSPRHLIKEKRETATLKCYPIPRHDTVYWYQQGPGQDPQFLISFYEKMQSDKGSIPDRFSAQQFSDYHSELNMSSLELGDSALYFCASSSTGSSPLHFGNGTRLTVT.

The chain's CDR3 is CASRQTGATEAFF. CDR3 nucleotides: TGCGCCAGCAGACAGACAGGGGCCACTGAAGCTTTCTTT. The chain combines TRBV4-1 with TRBJ1-1, with 8 bases identical to TRBD1. V shed 6 bases, J shed 4 bases, and the junction held 4 bases outside the gene matches. Germline V lookup: CDR1 MGHRA, CDR2 YSYEKL. This CDR3 is 13 amino acids long.

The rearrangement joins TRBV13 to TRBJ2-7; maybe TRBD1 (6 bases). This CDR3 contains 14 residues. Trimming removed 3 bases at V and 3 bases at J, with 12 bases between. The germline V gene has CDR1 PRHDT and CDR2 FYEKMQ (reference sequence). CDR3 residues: CASSFIRGSYEQYF. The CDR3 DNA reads TGTGCCAGCAGCTTCATCAGGGGCAGCTACGAGCAGTACTTC.

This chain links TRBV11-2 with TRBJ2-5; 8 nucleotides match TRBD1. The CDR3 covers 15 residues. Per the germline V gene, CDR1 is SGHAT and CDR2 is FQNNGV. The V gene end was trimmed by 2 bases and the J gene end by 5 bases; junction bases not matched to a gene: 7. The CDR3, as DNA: TGTGCCAGCAGCTTAAGGGGACAGGCTTTGGAGACCCAGTACTTC. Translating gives CASSLRGQALETQYF.

The CDR3 sequence: CASARRDNQPQHF. DNA of the CDR3: TGTGCCAGCGCCCGTCGGGACAATCAGCCCCAGCATTTT. The chain links TRBV6-1 to TRBJ1-5; no clear D gene. CDR1 is MNHNS, CDR2 SASEGT, per germline. V lost 8 bases and J lost 3, with 11 bases in between. This CDR3 spans 13 amino acids.